These 5 T cell receptor beta chains were all obtained from the same sample, sequenced in a study of blood T cell repertoires in COVID-19. Clones were read by immunoSEQ multiplex PCR, and TCRdb kept only the in-frame ones, dropping some. The sample yields 62,000 or so clones, 80% to 90% seen once. The sequencing sample was made of peripheral blood. The receptor set was obtained from an older woman with acute or convalescent COVID-19.

The CDR3 protein is CASSLWGSPNTEAFF. The CDR3 DNA is TGTGCCAGCAGTTTATGGGGCAGCCCGAACACTGAAGCTTTCTTT. This chain connects TRBV28 to TRBJ1-1; D ambiguous. The germline gives CDR1 MDHEN, CDR2 SYDVKM. This CDR3 comprises 15 residues. The germline V and J ends were trimmed by 0 bases and 1 base, with 9 bases remaining between them. Full variable domain (outside the CDR3, taken from reference TRBV28 and TRBJ1-1): DVKVTQSSRYLVKRTGEKVFLECVQDMDHENMFWYRQDPGLGLRLIYFSYDVKMKEKGDIPEGYSVSREKKERFSLILESASTNQTSMYLCASSLWGSPNTEAFFGQGTRLTVV.

The rearrangement uses TRBV27 and TRBJ1-2, with TRBD1 matching 10 bases. Germline values: CDR1 MNHEY, CDR2 SMNVEV (reference sequence). The CDR3 sequence is 14 residues long. J gave up 5 bases and V 6 bases, and 6 bases lay outside the gene matches. Here the CDR3 DNA reads TGTGCCAGCAGATCGGGACAGGGGACTTATGGCTACACCTTC. Its protein is CASRSGQGTYGYTF.

The J gene is TRBJ1-6, the V gene TRBV2; D is unclear. This CDR3 spans 13 amino acids. V lost 6 bases and J lost 10, with 13 bases in between. The germline V gene encodes CDR1 SNHLY and CDR2 FYNNEI. This chain's CDR3 is CASRERGNSPLHF. As DNA, the CDR3 is TGTGCCAGCAGGGAGAGAGGCAACTCACCCCTCCACTTT.

This chain connects TRBV3-1 (or the pseudogene TRBV3-2) to TRBJ2-7; 11 positions match TRBD2. CDR3 length: 16 amino acids. Trimming removed 5 bases from V and 3 bases from J; junction bases left unmatched: 9. CDR1 is LGHDT and CDR2 is YNNKEL in the germline V gene (reference sequence). The CDR3 protein is CASSRTSSGRIYEQYF. CDR3 DNA: TGTGCCAGCAGCAGAACCTCTAGCGGGAGGATCTACGAGCAGTACTTC.

This sequence joins TRBV27 and TRBJ1-1, with 7 bases aligning to TRBD1. CDR3 size: 15 residues. Looked up from germline, CDR1 is MNHEY and CDR2 is SMNVEV (reference sequence). The ends lost 3 bases at V and 0 bases at J; junction bases unmatched: 4. The CDR3 here is CASSFYRGLNTEAFF. The CDR3 DNA reads TGTGCCAGCAGTTTCTACAGGGGCTTGAACACTGAAGCTTTCTTT.